This entry features one T cell receptor (beta chain) sequence. The sample belongs to a study of blood T cell repertoires in COVID-19. Study at large: Some COVID-19 samples were acute and others convalescent; all came from the United States, Italy and Spain. Sources were T cells, B-cell-depleted T cells, or PBMCs; the material itself was cDNA or gDNA.

As handled by the study authors: Using reference gene primer amplification, nucleated cell counts were estimated. Sequencing used immunoSEQ multiplex PCR; TCRdb keeps in-frame clones, though not all of them. Clone size and V and J calls were adopted from that table, with D and trimming inferred from the DNA. The sample consists of about 190,000 clones, around nine tenths of them appearing once. Trimming at V came to 3 bases and at J to 5 bases, leaving 9 bases not matched to a gene. Per germline, CDR1 LNHDA and CDR2 SQIVND (reference sequence). This CDR3 comprises 15 residues. The V and J genes are TRBV19 and TRBJ1-1, with 7 bases fitting TRBD1. The receptor comes from a man aged 70 or older with active or convalescent COVID-19. The sequenced sample consisted of peripheral blood. Here the CDR3 DNA reads TGTGCCAGTAGTATTAGGGGGCAGTGGAAGACTGAAGCTTTCTTT. As protein: CASSIRGQWKTEAFF.